The T cell receptor beta chain described here comes from a study of T cell repertoires in cytomegalovirus infection. Across the study: Well-studied HLA-B-restricted epitopes and recently identified HLA-C-restricted epitopes of CMV were both used in the study. Evidence of both CMV infection and a matching HLA type came from public TCR beta signatures.

General study points: The study identified carriers of CMV plus the relevant HLA from cumulative public TCR beta family frequency. What dominated the ex vivo response were HLA-C-restricted CMV-specific TCR beta clonotypes.

Germline loops: CDR1 LGHNA, CDR2 YNFKEQ. V lost 4 bases and J lost 0, with 16 bases in between. This CDR3 is built from 16 residues. This clonotype showed up just a few times. As yet, its antigen is unknown. TCRdb re-called the reads through MiXCR, storing one row per CDR3 protein. Among 230,000 or so distinct CDR3 sequences listed, roughly 34% were seen once. The chain is built from TRBV4-2 and TRBJ2-7, with D possibly matching TRBD2 (7 bases). This TCR derives from a human donor in good health (CMV status not recorded). Some clones in this sample may be carry-over from other donors' samples. Here the sequenced sample was CD8+ T cells from cultured PBMCs, taken from culture after CMV antigen stimulation. The CDR3 loop is CASSRGGRGSSYEQYF. CDR3 coding DNA: TGTGCCAGCAGCCGAGGGGGGCGGGGGAGCTCCTACGAGCAGTACTTC.